This T cell receptor beta chain was sequenced in a study of blood T cell repertoires in COVID-19. Study-level information: Nucleic acid was either cDNA or gDNA, and it came from T cells, B-cell-depleted T cells, or PBMCs.

This clone was recorded only once. Method: immunoSEQ multiplex PCR; TCRdb's copy keeps in-frame clones and lacks some. The table shows almost 500,000 clones, with less than 90% occurring only once. The CDR3 length is 15 residues. Germline CDR1 and CDR2: MNHEY and SVGAGI. The V and J ends lost 4 bases and 3 bases respectively, with 15 bases between them. Adults between roughly 18 and 89 years of age took part from under 30 US areas. Participants reported their clinical history, and cohort assignment relied on those reports. Two negative PCRs, clearance, or symptom resolution characterized the recovered Cohort 3 donors.

This clonotype was sampled from a woman aged 55-75 years who had recovered from COVID-19. This chain connects TRBV6-5 to TRBJ1-2, with TRBD1 as a possible D gene (5 bases). Sequencing was done on a sample of PBMCs or T cells enriched from blood (not recorded which). CDR3 DNA sequence: TGTGCCAGCAGTTTAGATGGCGGGGCCTACTATGGCTACACCTTC. Its translation: CASSLDGGAYYGYTF.